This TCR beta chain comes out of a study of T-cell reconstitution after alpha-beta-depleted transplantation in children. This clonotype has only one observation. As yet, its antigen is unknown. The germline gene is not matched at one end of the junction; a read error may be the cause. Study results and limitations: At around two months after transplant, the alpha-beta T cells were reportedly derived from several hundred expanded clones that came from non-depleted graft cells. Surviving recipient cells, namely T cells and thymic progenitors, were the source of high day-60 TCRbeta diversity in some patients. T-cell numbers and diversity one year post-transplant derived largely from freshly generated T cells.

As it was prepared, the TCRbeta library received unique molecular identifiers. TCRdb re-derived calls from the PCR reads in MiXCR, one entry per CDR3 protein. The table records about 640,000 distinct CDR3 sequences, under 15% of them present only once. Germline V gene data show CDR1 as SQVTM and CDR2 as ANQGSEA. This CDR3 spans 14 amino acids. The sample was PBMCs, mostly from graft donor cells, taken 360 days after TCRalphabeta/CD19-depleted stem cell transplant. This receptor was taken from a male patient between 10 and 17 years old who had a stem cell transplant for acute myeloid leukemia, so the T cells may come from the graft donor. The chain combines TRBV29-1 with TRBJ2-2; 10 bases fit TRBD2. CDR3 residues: CSFCTSGVTGEPFF. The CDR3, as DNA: TGCAGCTTTTGTACTAGCGGGGTCACCGGGGAGCCGTTTTTT.